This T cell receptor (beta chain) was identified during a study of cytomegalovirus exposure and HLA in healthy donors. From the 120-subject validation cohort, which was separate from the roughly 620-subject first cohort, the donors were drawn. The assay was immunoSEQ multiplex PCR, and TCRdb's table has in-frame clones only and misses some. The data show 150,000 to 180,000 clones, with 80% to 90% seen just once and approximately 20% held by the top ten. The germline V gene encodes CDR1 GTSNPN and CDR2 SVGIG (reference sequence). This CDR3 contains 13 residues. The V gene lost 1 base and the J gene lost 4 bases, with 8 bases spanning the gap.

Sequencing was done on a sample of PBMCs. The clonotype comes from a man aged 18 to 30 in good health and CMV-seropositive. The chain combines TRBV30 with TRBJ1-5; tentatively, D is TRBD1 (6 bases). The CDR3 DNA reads TGTGCCTGGAGTGCAGGGGAAAATCAGCCCCAGCATTTT. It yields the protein CAWSAGENQPQHF.